The next 10 T cell receptor beta chains were all read from a single sample in a study of blood T cell repertoires in COVID-19. Clones were read by immunoSEQ multiplex PCR, and TCRdb kept only the in-frame ones, dropping some. This table has about 260,000 clones, 80% to 95% appearing once. Sequencing input: peripheral blood. The receptors were gathered from a young adult with COVID-19, enrolled during active disease.

This clone was detected once. The chain links TRBV5-1 to TRBJ2-2, with 7 bases aligning to TRBD1. Looked up from germline, CDR1 is SGHRS and CDR2 is YFSETQ. This CDR3 comprises 14 residues. CDR3 sequence (DNA): TGCTACCCCCCCGGGACAGACGGACCCGGGGAGCTGTTTTTT. Amino acids: CYPPGTDGPGELFF.

The V gene is TRBV15, the J gene TRBJ1-5, with a possible D match to TRBD1 (6 bases). Germline V gene lookup returns CDR1 LNHNV and CDR2 YYDKDF (reference sequence). V lost 3 bases and J 4 bases, leaving 13 bases between the germline ends. The CDR3 totals 15 residues. The CDR3 sequence: CATSSSRGLNQPQHF. CDR3 DNA: TGTGCCACCAGCAGCTCCAGGGGATTAAATCAGCCCCAGCATTTT.

The J gene is TRBJ2-7, the V gene TRBV28; D gene ambiguous. The germline gives CDR1 MDHEN, CDR2 SYDVKM. The CDR3 is 15 residues long. V was clipped by 6 bases and J by 0 bases, with 15 bases between them. Written as DNA, the CDR3 is TGTGCCAGCAGCCAACCGGCAGGTCTCTCCTACGAGCAGTACTTC. It is translated as CASSQPAGLSYEQYF.

The genes are TRBV19 and TRBJ2-7; possibly TRBD1 for D (5 bases). V lost 5 bases, J lost 1 base, and 9 bases lay in between. The CDR3 covers 13 residues. Germline V gene data show CDR1 as LNHDA and CDR2 as SQIVND (reference sequence). As DNA, the CDR3 is TGTGCCAGTAGTCTGACAGTTTCCTACGAGCAGTACTTC. Translating it yields CASSLTVSYEQYF.

The V and J genes are TRBV30 and TRBJ2-1, with 10 bases matching TRBD2. V gave up 4 bases and J gave up 6 bases; unmatched junction bases: 15. In germline, CDR1 is GTSNPN, CDR2 SVGIG (reference sequence). This CDR3 is 17 amino acids long. In DNA form, the CDR3 reads TGTGCCTGGAAGCTAGCGGGAGCTGCGTTCTTAGTCAATGAGCAGTTCTTC. This translates into CAWKLAGAAFLVNEQFF.

In its sample, this clone was seen once. The chain links TRBV5-5 to TRBJ2-5, with TRBD1 identical over 9 bases. J lost 2 bases, V lost 0 bases, and 8 bases had no gene match. Germline assignment: CDR1 SGHKS and CDR2 YYEKEE (reference sequence). The length of the CDR3 is 17 residues. This CDR3 reads CASSLGLTGGEQETQYF. CDR3 coding DNA: TGTGCCAGCAGCTTGGGGCTGACAGGGGGTGAGCAAGAGACCCAGTACTTC.

The chain uses TRBV12-5 and TRBJ1-6; 11 bases fit TRBD1. Germline CDR1 reads LGHNT; CDR2 reads FRNRAP. The CDR3 contains 17 residues. V lost 4 bases to trimming and J lost 7 bases; unmatched junction nucleotides: 9. CDR3 coding DNA: TGTGCTAGTGGTTCCGGGACAGGGGGTATAGGGAATTCACCCCTCCACTTT. Amino acids: CASGSGTGGIGNSPLHF.

In this sample, this clone turned up once. The rearrangement uses TRBV7-9 and TRBJ1-4; 10 bases map to TRBD1. The CDR3 runs to 14 residues. Germline V gene data show CDR1 as SEHNR and CDR2 as FQNEAQ (reference sequence). J gave up 7 bases and V 3 bases, and 2 bases lay outside the gene matches. DNA for the CDR3: TGTGCCAGCAGCTTGGACAGGGGGATTGAAAAACTGTTTTTT. It translates to CASSLDRGIEKLFF.

This clone was observed once. This chain joins TRBV12-3 or TRBV12-4 and TRBJ2-7, with a tentative D call TRBD1 (5 bases). The CDR3 runs 12 residues. V was clipped by 2 bases and J by 8 bases, with 10 bases between them. The CDR3 region is CASSLSWGQQYF. CDR3 bases: TGTGCCAGCAGTTTATCATGGGGCCAGCAGTACTTC.

The V gene is TRBV3-1 (or the pseudogene TRBV3-2), the J gene TRBJ1-1; D is perhaps TRBD1 (5 bases). Germline V gives CDR1 LGHDT, CDR2 YNNKEL (reference sequence). CDR3 size: 16 residues. V was shortened by 3 bases and J by 1 base, with 15 bases between the two germline ends. In DNA, the CDR3 is TGTGCCAGCAGCCAGTTACCAGGGTGGTGGAACACTGAAGCTTTCTTT. It is translated as CASSQLPGWWNTEAFF.